The rows below give T cell receptor beta chains drawn from one sample of a study of T cell repertoires in cytomegalovirus infection. From the reads, TCRdb called clonotypes with MiXCR, one entry per CDR3 protein. The sample yields about 440,000 distinct CDR3 sequences, approximately 30% seen once. The sequencing input was PBMCs. The origin of the receptors is a human donor in good health (CMV status not recorded). Some clones in this sample may be carry-over from other donors' samples. CDR3s include the opening cysteine and the closing phenylalanine or tryptophan. A D gene is named only where the DNA matches it firmly. For some rows the clone size is stated as once, few or many, or as a class when expanded; others skip it.

cdr3_aa,cdr3_nt,d_call,j_call,clone_size,v_call
CASSRSVRQDIYGYTF,TGTGCCAGCAGCCGCAGTGTACGACAGGACATCTATGGCTACACCTTC,NA,TRBJ1-2,many,TRBV7-2
CASSRAQGRELFF,TGTGCCAGCAGCCGGGCCCAAGGGAGGGAGCTGTTTTTT,NA,TRBJ2-2,NA,TRBV7-3
CASSDVREAFF,TGTGCCAGCAGTGACGTCCGTGAAGCTTTCTTT,NA,TRBJ1-1,NA,TRBV25-1
CASSRRLSGTGNSGYTF,TGTGCCAGCAGTCGAAGGCTCTCCGGGACAGGGAATAGTGGCTACACCTTC,TRBD1,TRBJ1-2,NA,TRBV28
CASSRQHDSPLHF,TGTGCCAGCAGCCGACAGCACGATTCACCCCTCCACTTT,NA,TRBJ1-6,many,TRBV12-3/TRBV12-4
CASSEGTARNTIYF,TGTGCCAGCAGTGAAGGGACAGCAAGAAACACCATATATTTT,NA,TRBJ1-3,NA,TRBV2
CASSVSLASDTQYF,TGTGCCAGCAGCGTATCACTAGCCTCAGATACGCAGTATTTT,NA,TRBJ2-3,NA,TRBV9
CASSIVRQAINQPQHF,TGTGCCAGTAGTATAGTCCGGCAGGCAATTAATCAGCCCCAGCATTTT,NA,TRBJ1-5,NA,TRBV19
CASSAPGTGRQYNEQFF,TGTGCCAGCAGCGCCCCGGGAACAGGGCGTCAGTACAATGAGCAGTTCTTC,NA,TRBJ2-1,many,TRBV7-2
CASSGPQGSKLFF,TGTGCCAGCAGCGGACCACAGGGTTCAAAACTGTTTTTT,NA,TRBJ1-4,many,TRBV7-2
CASSQDRVTEAFF,TGTGCCAGCAGCCAGGACAGGGTCACTGAAGCTTTCTTT,TRBD1,TRBJ1-1,few,TRBV3-1
CASSPGTGTSGANVLTF,TGTGCCAGTAGTCCCGGGACAGGGACCTCTGGGGCCAACGTCCTGACTTTC,TRBD1,TRBJ2-6,few,TRBV19
CASTNPARAWPDNEQFF,TGTGCCAGCACCAACCCAGCTCGGGCCTGGCCGGACAATGAGCAGTTCTTC,NA,TRBJ2-1,few,TRBV12-3/TRBV12-4
CATSGDGEGEKLFF,TGTGCCACCAGCGGGGACGGGGAGGGTGAAAAACTGTTTTTT,NA,TRBJ1-4,few,TRBV15
CSAREGYNEQFF,TGCAGTGCTAGAGAGGGATACAATGAGCAGTTCTTC,NA,TRBJ2-1,few,TRBV20-1
CASSLLGELFF,TGTGCCAGCAGTTTACTCGGGGAGCTGTTTTTT,NA,TRBJ2-2,many,TRBV12-3/TRBV12-4
CASSDSWDQPQHF,TGTGCCAGCAGTGACTCGTGGGATCAGCCCCAGCATTTT,NA,TRBJ1-5,many,TRBV6-6
CASSVRAEETQYF,TGTGCCAGCAGTGTGAGGGCAGAAGAGACCCAGTACTTC,NA,TRBJ2-5,NA,TRBV2
CAWGLTGGLTNYGYTF,TGTGCCTGGGGCCTAACAGGGGGGCTGACTAACTATGGCTACACCTTC,TRBD1,TRBJ1-2,NA,TRBV30
CAGDRGLGHEQYF,TGTGCCGGCGACAGGGGTCTTGGCCACGAGCAGTACTTC,TRBD1,TRBJ2-7,few,TRBV6-8
CASSIMAGGHNEQFF,TGTGCCAGTAGTATAATGGCGGGGGGGCACAATGAGCAGTTCTTC,TRBD2,TRBJ2-1,NA,TRBV19
CASSLRIGTPNTGELFF,TGTGCCAGCAGCTTGAGAATTGGGACACCGAACACCGGGGAGCTGTTTTTT,NA,TRBJ2-2,NA,TRBV5-5
CASSLGTSGGVMNEQFF,TGTGCCAGCAGTTTGGGGACTAGCGGGGGGGTGATGAATGAGCAGTTCTTC,TRBD2,TRBJ2-1,many,TRBV28
CASSKGTEDEKLFF,TGTGCCAGTAGTAAGGGGACAGAAGATGAAAAACTGTTTTTT,TRBD1,TRBJ1-4,NA,TRBV19
CSARPLAGQTDTQYF,TGCAGTGCTAGACCGCTAGCGGGGCAGACAGATACGCAGTATTTT,TRBD2,TRBJ2-3,few,TRBV20-1
CASSSRVPSTESFF,TGTGCCAGCAGTTCCAGGGTGCCCAGCACTGAATCTTTCTTT,NA,TRBJ1-1,NA,TRBV12-3/TRBV12-4
CASLTSTGSTEAFF,TGTGCCAGTCTTACCTCGACAGGGAGCACTGAAGCTTTCTTT,TRBD1,TRBJ1-1,few,TRBV19
CASSPTTGSQETQYF,TGTGCCAGCAGCCCCACGACAGGTAGCCAAGAGACCCAGTACTTC,NA,TRBJ2-5,few,TRBV9
CASSLTGISNQPQHF,TGTGCCAGCAGTTTGACAGGGATTAGCAATCAGCCCCAGCATTTT,TRBD1,TRBJ1-5,many,TRBV12-3/TRBV12-4
CASSLFSGELFF,TGTGCCAGCAGTTTATTCAGCGGGGAGCTGTTTTTT,NA,TRBJ2-2,NA,TRBV12-3/TRBV12-4
CASSYGRGGRHEQFF,TGTGCCAGCAGTTACGGGCGGGGGGGCCGGCATGAGCAGTTCTTC,TRBD2,TRBJ2-1,few,TRBV6-2/TRBV6-3
CASSFGSSGGNEQYF,TGTGCCAGCAGCTTCGGGTCTAGCGGGGGCAACGAGCAGTACTTC,TRBD2,TRBJ2-7,NA,TRBV11-1
CASSLGRTGDFPGEQFF,TGTGCCAGCAGCTTAGGGAGGACAGGCGACTTCCCCGGCGAGCAGTTCTTC,TRBD1,TRBJ2-1,NA,TRBV7-9
CASSQVRGVPYNEQFF,TGCGCCAGCAGCCAAGTAAGGGGAGTCCCCTACAATGAGCAGTTCTTC,NA,TRBJ2-1,few,TRBV4-3
CASSLSGPFSYNEQFF,TGTGCCAGCAGCTTAAGCGGACCATTCTCCTACAATGAGCAGTTCTTC,NA,TRBJ2-1,many,TRBV7-8
CASSSSTRVPDTQYF,TGTGCCAGCAGTTCAAGTACGAGGGTACCAGATACGCAGTATTTT,NA,TRBJ2-3,NA,TRBV6-2/TRBV6-3
CASSYPGTGENEQFF,TGTGCCAGCAGTTACCCCGGGACAGGGGAAAATGAGCAGTTCTTC,TRBD1,TRBJ2-1,few,TRBV6-6
CASSFQELNYGYTF,TGTGCCAGCAGCTTTCAGGAACTCAACTATGGCTACACCTTC,NA,TRBJ1-2,few,TRBV7-2
CASSLKVTGYEQYF,TGTGCCAGCAGCTTAAAGGTGACGGGCTACGAGCAGTACTTC,NA,TRBJ2-7,NA,TRBV14
CASSVGGQFNEKLFF,TGTGCCAGCAGCGTGGGGGGGCAGTTTAATGAAAAACTGTTTTTT,NA,TRBJ1-4,few,TRBV9
CASSFPGQGTYEQYF,TGTGCCAGCAGCTTCCCGGGACAGGGGACCTACGAGCAGTACTTC,TRBD1,TRBJ2-7,many,TRBV11-1